The 15 T cell receptor beta chains listed next were all sequenced from one sample in a study of blood T cells in healthy people across ages. The use of a sample-barcoded 5' primer and a J-beta primer mix characterized a second PCR of roughly 7 to 11 cycles. One entry per CDR3 protein, called by TCRdb with MiXCR from the 5' RACE reads. The table includes 1 million or so distinct CDR3 sequences, approximately 25% detected once. In addition, the sample was reused for a study of T cells of mothers and their children.

The sequencing input was blood. Receptors originate from a girl aged 2 to 9 in good health.

The sample holds a few counts of this clonotype. The chain is built from TRBV20-1 and TRBJ2-2, with 7 bases aligning to TRBD2. Germline values: CDR1 DFQATT, CDR2 SNEGSKA (reference sequence). Unmatched junction bases numbered 10, after V lost 5 bases and J lost 7 bases. This CDR3 comprises 14 residues. The CDR3 reads CSALRRELGGELFF. The CDR3 DNA reads TGCAGTGCTTTGCGGCGGGAGCTGGGCGGGGAGCTGTTTTTT.

This clonotype has a handful of counts. The chain is built from TRBV18 and TRBJ2-7; 14 bases are a match to TRBD2. The V gene's germline CDR1 is KGHSH and CDR2 LQKENI. V shed 3 bases and J 4 bases; nucleotides not matched to a gene: 5. The length of the CDR3 is 16 residues. CDR3 coding DNA: TGTGCCAGCTCACCGTCCGGGACTAGCGGGGGTTACGAGCAGTACTTC. Protein sequence: CASSPSGTSGGYEQYF.

The rearrangement joins TRBV2 to TRBJ2-3, with 8 bases that match TRBD1. The CDR3 sequence is 15 residues long. Germline-derived CDR1 and CDR2 are SNHLY and FYNNEI. J lost 5 bases, V lost 0 bases, and 4 bases had no gene match. For the CDR3, the DNA is TGTGCCAGCAGTGAAGCAGGACAGGGATTAGATACGCAGTATTTT. It translates to CASSEAGQGLDTQYF.

This clonotype showed up just a few times. The gene calls are TRBV7-6 and TRBJ2-1; D remains unclear. V shed 5 bases and J shed 1 base, with 12 bases lying between them. This CDR3 is built from 15 residues. Looked up from germline, CDR1 is SGHVS and CDR2 is FNYEAQ. CDR3: CASSPDPGSYNEQFF. Written as DNA, the CDR3 is TGTGCCAGCAGCCCAGACCCCGGATCCTACAATGAGCAGTTCTTC.

This chain links TRBV12-3 or TRBV12-4 with TRBJ1-5, with D possibly TRBD1 on 6 matching bases. V shed 3 bases and J shed 4 bases, with 19 bases lying between them. This CDR3 comprises 17 residues. The CDR3 nucleotides read TGTGCCAGCAGTTTTGCCGCAGGGGACATCGAAAATCAGCCCCAGCATTTT. Translating it yields CASSFAAGDIENQPQHF.

The table lists this clonotype with a few counts. The rearrangement joins TRBV9 to TRBJ2-5, with 10 bases identical to TRBD2. From germline, CDR1 is SGDLS and CDR2 YYNGEE. This CDR3 contains 15 residues. V shed 4 bases, J shed 5 bases, and the junction held 8 bases outside the gene matches. The CDR3 here is CASSRRLAGWETQYF. The CDR3 nucleotides are TGTGCCAGCAGCCGACGACTAGCGGGTTGGGAGACCCAGTACTTC. Looking up the rest from reference TRBV9 and TRBJ2-5 gives the full variable domain: DSGVTQTPKHLITATGQRVTLRCSPRSGDLSVYWYQQSLDQGLQFLIQYYNGEERAKGNILERFSAQQFPDLHSELNLSSLELGDSALYFCASSRRLAGWETQYFGPGTRLLVL.

The chain joins TRBV28 to TRBJ2-5, with 7 bases fitting TRBD1. The J call may be faulty, since TRBJ2-7 better matches the DNA end. The CDR3 contains 14 residues. From germline, CDR1 is MDHEN and CDR2 SYDVKM. The CDR3 nucleotides are TGTGCCAGCAGTGCATACCCGGGACAGTACGAGCAGTACTTC. Its protein product is CASSAYPGQYEQYF.

The genes are TRBV27 and TRBJ2-1; perhaps TRBD2 as D (6 bases). The CDR3 has 12 amino acids. Germline-derived CDR1 and CDR2 are MNHEY and SMNVEV (reference sequence). V gave up 10 bases and J gave up 6 bases, with 13 bases separating them. The CDR3 region has the DNA TGTGCCACCGCTAGCGTAATCAATGAGCAGTTCTTC. It is translated as CATASVINEQFF.

This clonotype was seen only a few times. V usage is TRBV2 and J usage is TRBJ1-1, with TRBD1 as a possible D gene (5 bases). The V end lost 6 bases, the J end lost 1 base, and 18 bases lay between the germline ends. The CDR3 is 16 residues long. Germline CDR1 is SNHLY and CDR2 is FYNNEI. The CDR3 spells CASRVKHGTSNTEAFF. As DNA, the CDR3 is TGTGCCAGCAGGGTCAAACACGGGACTTCGAACACTGAAGCTTTCTTT.

Only a few counts were recorded for this clonotype. J is TRBJ2-1 and V is TRBV20-1, with TRBD2 matching 13 bases. CDR1 DFQATT and CDR2 SNEGSKA come from the germline V gene (reference sequence). J lost 2 bases, V lost 2 bases, and 3 bases had no gene match. This CDR3 spans 16 amino acids. CDR3: CSARRLAGGTYNEQFF. The CDR3 bases are TGCAGTGCTAGACGACTAGCGGGGGGTACCTACAATGAGCAGTTCTTC.

The rearrangement links TRBV12-3 or TRBV12-4 to TRBJ2-3; TRBD2 agrees at 7 bases. Trimming at V came to 6 bases and at J to 4 bases, leaving 10 bases not matched to a gene. This CDR3 comprises 15 residues. The CDR3 coding sequence is TGTGCCAGCAGGGCCCTGACGGGAGGCCCAGATACGCAGTATTTT. Encoded protein: CASRALTGGPDTQYF.

The sample holds a few counts of this clonotype. This chain connects TRBV7-2 to TRBJ1-6; the D gene is possibly TRBD1 (5 bases). The V gene's germline CDR1 is SGHTA and CDR2 FQGNSA. The CDR3 loop spans 15 amino acids. V was clipped by 5 bases and J by 9 bases, with 17 bases between them. CDR3 nucleotides: TGTGCCAGCAGCCCAGTGGGGGTGGTAGGTTCACCCCTCCACTTT. It codes for CASSPVGVVGSPLHF. Combining the CDR3 with reference TRBV7-2 and TRBJ1-6 gives the whole variable domain GAGVSQSPSNKVTEKGKDVELRCDPISGHTALYWYRQSLGQGLEFLIYFQGNSAPDKSGLPSDRFSAERTGGSVSTLTIQRTQQEDSAVYLCASSPVGVVGSPLHFGNGTRLTVT.

This clonotype showed up many times. An end of the junction does not agree with germline; a read error may underlie this. The J gene is TRBJ2-2, the V gene TRBV5-1; TRBD2 agrees at 7 bases. The germline V gene encodes CDR1 SGHRS and CDR2 YFSETQ. The length of the CDR3 is 14 residues. The CDR3, as DNA: TGTGCCAGCAGCTTAACGGGGGGTACCGGGGAGCTGTTTTTT. The encoded protein is CASSLTGGTGELFF. Full variable domain (missing parts from reference TRBV5-1 and TRBJ2-2): KAGVTQTPRYLIKTRGQQVTLSCSPISGHRSVSWYQQTPGQGLQFLFEYFSETQRNKGNFPGRFSGRQFSNSRSEMNVSTLELGDSALYLCASSLTGGTGELFFGEGSRLTVL.

J is TRBJ1-2 and V is TRBV6-5, with D unresolved. The germline V gene has CDR1 MNHEY and CDR2 SVGAGI. The CDR3 totals 15 residues. V gave up 7 bases and J gave up 2 bases, with 17 bases separating them. The CDR3: CASNPFAGGNYGYTF. CDR3 sequence (DNA): TGTGCCAGCAACCCATTCGCGGGAGGAAACTATGGCTACACCTTC.

The chain has TRBV28 and TRBJ1-1; D uncertain. The V end lost 1 base, the J end lost 5 bases, and 5 bases lay between the germline ends. This CDR3 has 12 residues. Germline V gene data show CDR1 as MDHEN and CDR2 as SYDVKM. CDR3: CASSLFTTEAFF. CDR3 nucleotide sequence: TGTGCCAGCAGTTTATTCACGACTGAAGCTTTCTTT.